This T cell receptor beta chain stems from a study of fetal regulatory T cell absence and autoimmunity. Study in general: Exocrine pancreas autoimmunity occurred in IPEX patients lacking clinical diabetes.

A single count supports this clone. Its antigen is as yet unknown. After removal of 4 bases from V and 2 bases from J, the junction contained 4 bases not matched to a gene. This CDR3 region has 13 residues. The germline V gene encodes CDR1 SQVTM and CDR2 ANQGSEA. General study results and limits: Compared with cord blood, pancreas showed oligoclonal TCR enrichment, some clones over 90-fold.

Assay: immunoSEQ multiplex PCR; the TCRdb copy retains only in-frame clones and omits some. The sample contains about 95,000 clones, more than 70% of which appear only once. The TCR comes from a male donor with IPEX syndrome. J is TRBJ2-7 and V is TRBV29-1; 8 positions match TRBD1. Sequencing input: pancreas tissue. Here the CDR3 reads CSVAPQGAYEQYF. The CDR3 nucleotides read TGCAGCGTTGCCCCACAGGGGGCCTACGAGCAGTACTTC.